This T cell receptor beta chain was captured in a study of cytomegalovirus exposure and HLA in healthy donors. Germline V gene data show CDR1 as SQVTM and CDR2 as ANQGSEA. The CDR3 contains 14 residues. V trimming: 4 bases; J trimming: 1 base; junction bases outside the gene matches: 6. The study ran its PCR with 60 Vbeta and 13 Jbeta primers. Sequencing used immunoSEQ multiplex PCR; TCRdb keeps in-frame clones, though not all of them. Counted here are 98,000 or so clones, around 76% occurring once; the ten biggest clones make up 7% to 9%. This clonotype was sampled from a human donor in good health. The sequenced sample consisted of PBMCs. The chain uses TRBV29-1 and TRBJ1-1; 7 bases line up with TRBD1. DNA of the CDR3: TGCAGCGTTGGGCAGGGGGAAGCGAACACTGAAGCTTTCTTT. It translates to CSVGQGEANTEAFF.